What follows are 25 T cell receptor beta chains derived from one specimen sequenced in a study of shared clonotypes between healthy human individuals. Sequencing used immunoSEQ multiplex PCR; TCRdb keeps in-frame clones, though not all of them. The profile covers roughly 1,800,000 clones, with roughly 94% appearing a single time and more than 0.9% taken by the ten largest. CD45RO-negative, CCR7-positively selected cells formed the naive CD8 fraction, excluding terminally differentiated effector memory CD45RA+ cells. Sequencing was performed on naive CD8+ T cells sorted from blood. These receptors originate from a man younger than 30 in good health.

As for this clone: Other DNA sequences of this sample code for an identical CDR3. This chain uses TRBV7-9 with TRBJ2-1; no firm D call. The CDR3 extends over 12 amino acids. Germline V gives CDR1 SEHNR, CDR2 FQNEAQ (reference sequence). Between the trimmed V and J ends, which lost 1 base and 8 bases, there was a span of 6 bases. The DNA of the CDR3 is TGTGCCAGCAGCTTAGGAGGAGATGAGCAGTTCTTC. Its protein is CASSLGGDEQFF.

The chain employs TRBV7-9 and TRBJ2-1, with a possible D match to TRBD2 (6 bases). CDR3 length: 15 residues. CDR1 and CDR2 from the germline V gene are SEHNR and FQNEAQ (reference sequence). V was cut by 0 bases and J by 3 bases, with 9 bases left in between. The CDR3 DNA reads TGTGCCAGCAGCTTAGCTTATAGCGGCTACAATGAGCAGTTCTTC. This gives the protein CASSLAYSGYNEQFF.

Remarks on this clone: The sample carries other DNA sequences with the same CDR3. V gene TRBV7-9 combines with J gene TRBJ1-1; D is ambiguous. V was shortened by 5 bases and J by 6 bases, with 10 bases between the two germline ends. This CDR3 has 12 residues. Germline V gene data show CDR1 as SEHNR and CDR2 as FQNEAQ (reference sequence). The CDR3 nucleotides read TGTGCCAGCAGCCCGGGAACCGCTGAAGCTTTCTTT. Translating it yields CASSPGTAEAFF.

On this clone: At the DNA level, this CDR3 is encoded by other sequences in the same sample as well. The chain couples TRBV5-4 to TRBJ2-6, with D uncertain. The germline V gene has CDR1 SGHNT and CDR2 YYREEE (reference sequence). The CDR3 has 15 amino acids. Trimming cost V 2 bases and J 2 bases, with 8 bases left between them. The CDR3 loop is CASSFWGAGANVLTF. CDR3 DNA: TGTGCCAGCAGCTTTTGGGGTGCTGGGGCCAACGTCCTGACTTTC.

This clone has only one observation. This chain uses TRBV6-1 with TRBJ2-2; D perhaps matches TRBD2 (5 bases). Germline loops: CDR1 MNHNS, CDR2 SASEGT. The CDR3 consists of 16 residues. Between the trimmed V and J ends, which lost 2 bases and 2 bases, there was a span of 12 bases. The CDR3 coding sequence is TGTGCCAGCAGTGAATATCGCTCTAGCAACACCGGGGAGCTGTTTTTT. Translated: CASSEYRSSNTGELFF.

The V and J genes are TRBV13 and TRBJ2-5; D remains ambiguous. Trimming shortened V by 3 bases and J by 1 base, and 9 bases separated the two germline ends. The germline V gene has CDR1 PRHDT and CDR2 FYEKMQ (reference sequence). The CDR3 has 14 residues. CDR3 residues: CASSFLRSQETQYF. CDR3 bases: TGTGCCAGCAGCTTCCTGCGGAGCCAAGAGACCCAGTACTTC.

This clone was detected once. The chain carries TRBV10-1 and TRBJ2-7; 10 bases align to TRBD2. There are 16 residues in the CDR3. V trimming: 0 bases; J trimming: 2 bases; junction bases outside the gene matches: 4. In germline, CDR1 is WNHNN, CDR2 SYGVQD (reference sequence). The CDR3 region is CASSESLLAGAYEQYF. DNA of the CDR3: TGCGCCAGCAGTGAGTCGTTGCTAGCGGGGGCCTACGAGCAGTACTTC.

Only one count was recorded for this clone. V is TRBV27 and J is TRBJ2-7; 8 positions match TRBD2. With 7 bases clipped from V and 4 bases from J, the junction kept 6 bases outside the gene matches. Looked up from germline, CDR1 is MNHEY and CDR2 is SMNVEV (reference sequence). This CDR3 spans 13 amino acids. Here the CDR3 DNA reads TGTGCCAGCACCGCGGGAGGCGGGTACGAGCAGTACTTC. Protein sequence: CASTAGGGYEQYF.

The chain couples TRBV2 to TRBJ2-5; TRBD1 matches 7 bases. The junction had 11 bases not matched to a gene; V was cut back by 5 bases and J by 5 bases. Germline lookup yields CDR1 SNHLY and CDR2 FYNNEI. The CDR3 is made up of 15 amino acids. DNA of the CDR3: TGTGCCAGCAGTCCAGTACAGGGGAAGGTCGAGACCCAGTACTTC. As protein: CASSPVQGKVETQYF.

This chain uses TRBV5-4 with TRBJ2-7, with 9 bases lining up with TRBD1. The junction had 10 bases not matched to a gene; V was cut back by 3 bases and J by 3 bases. Germline CDR1 and CDR2: SGHNT and YYREEE (reference sequence). This CDR3 region has 16 residues. The CDR3 nucleotides are TGTGCCAGCAGCTACGGACAGGGGCCGCTTTTCTACGAGCAGTACTTC. Residues: CASSYGQGPLFYEQYF.

The V and J genes are TRBV9 and TRBJ1-3, with 10 positions matching TRBD1. Germline V gene data show CDR1 as SGDLS and CDR2 as YYNGEE. The ends lost 8 bases at V and 6 bases at J; junction bases unmatched: 11. The CDR3 totals 15 residues. The CDR3 loop is CASNRGTGVENTIYF. The DNA of the CDR3 is TGTGCCAGTAACCGAGGGACAGGGGTTGAAAACACCATATATTTT.

The chain combines TRBV15 with TRBJ2-5; 7 nucleotides match TRBD1. The V segment lost 2 bases and the J segment 1 base; nucleotides outside the gene matches: 10. The CDR3 sequence is 17 residues long. CDR1 and CDR2 (germline): LNHNV, YYDKDF (reference sequence). CDR3 sequence (DNA): TGTGCCACCAGCAGATACACCGGGACAGAGCTCCAAGAGACCCAGTACTTC. Translating gives CATSRYTGTELQETQYF.

The rearrangement links TRBV7-9 to TRBJ2-5; the D gene could be TRBD1 or TRBD2 (5 bases each). The CDR3 has 13 amino acids. CDR1 and CDR2 (germline): SEHNR, FQNEAQ (reference sequence). Trimming pared 5 bases from V and 3 bases from J, leaving 10 bases between. The CDR3: CASSQGPKETQYF. DNA of the CDR3: TGTGCCAGCAGCCAGGGACCTAAAGAGACCCAGTACTTC.

Of note for this clone: This same CDR3 is encoded by further DNA sequences in the sample. The chain employs TRBV30 and TRBJ2-2; D remains ambiguous. The CDR3 has 14 amino acids. Trimming pared 0 bases from V and 1 base from J, leaving 6 bases between. Germline loops: CDR1 GTSNPN, CDR2 SVGIG (reference sequence). The CDR3 nucleotides read TGTGCCTGGAGTGTATCAGGGAACACCGGGGAGCTGTTTTTT. Residues: CAWSVSGNTGELFF.

The chain employs TRBV6-1 and TRBJ1-2, with D perhaps matching TRBD1 (6 bases). The CDR3 spans 12 residues. Germline assignment: CDR1 MNHNS and CDR2 SASEGT. V was pared by 6 bases and J by 4 bases, with 9 bases between. This CDR3 reads CASSWDTYGYTF. CDR3 bases: TGTGCCAGCAGCTGGGACACCTATGGCTACACCTTC.

The V call is TRBV13, the J call TRBJ2-2, with TRBD1 matching 7 bases. Unmatched junction bases numbered 9, after V lost 5 bases and J lost 6 bases. Per germline, CDR1 PRHDT and CDR2 FYEKMQ (reference sequence). This CDR3 comprises 15 residues. CDR3 region: CASSLGTALAGELFF. The CDR3 coding sequence is TGTGCCAGCAGCCTGGGGACAGCCCTGGCCGGGGAGCTGTTTTTT.

In the case of this clone: The sample carries other DNA sequences with the same CDR3. The chain links TRBV27 to TRBJ2-2; 7 positions match TRBD1. The junction had 3 bases not matched to a gene; V was cut back by 5 bases and J by 0 bases. CDR3 length: 15 amino acids. Germline CDR1 and CDR2: MNHEY and SMNVEV (reference sequence). CDR3 in DNA: TGTGCCAGCAGTCCGGGGACAGCGAACACCGGGGAGCTGTTTTTT. Translating gives CASSPGTANTGELFF.

This chain joins TRBV13 and TRBJ1-1; no reliable D call. The germline V gene has CDR1 PRHDT and CDR2 FYEKMQ (reference sequence). The V gene lost 5 bases and the J gene lost 6 bases, with 16 bases spanning the gap. This CDR3 comprises 14 residues. The CDR3 region has the DNA TGTGCCAGCAGCCCCGGAGGGAATGAAGCTGAAGCTTTCTTT. As protein: CASSPGGNEAEAFF.

A note on this clone: The junction departs from the called germline gene at one end, perhaps through a read error. V and J are TRBV7-7 and TRBJ2-5; a weak D match, TRBD2 (6 bases). CDR3 length equals 18 residues. The germline CDR1 and CDR2 sequences are SSHAT and FNYEAQ (reference sequence). CDR3 sequence: CASSLVPLFSGPRETQYF. The CDR3 nucleotides read TGTGCTAGCAGCTTAGTACCCTTGTTTAGCGGCCCTCGGGAGACCCAGTACTTC.

On this clone itself: Other DNA sequences from this sample encode an identical CDR3 as well. The chain employs TRBV4-3 and TRBJ1-5; 8 nucleotides agree with TRBD1. V shed 2 bases, J shed 4 bases, and the junction held 4 bases outside the gene matches. CDR1 is LGHNA, CDR2 YSLEER, per germline. This CDR3 contains 15 residues. The CDR3 protein is CASSQLTGANQPQHF. The CDR3 DNA is TGCGCCAGCAGCCAATTGACAGGGGCTAATCAGCCCCAGCATTTT.

V gene TRBV7-9 combines with J gene TRBJ1-1; 9 nucleotides match TRBD1. This CDR3 region has 14 residues. The V gene end was trimmed by 6 bases and the J gene end by 5 bases; junction bases not matched to a gene: 7. Germline CDR1 and CDR2: SEHNR and FQNEAQ (reference sequence). Written as DNA, the CDR3 is TGTGCCAGCAGTTGGACAGGGGAAGGGACTGAAGCTTTCTTT. Translating it yields CASSWTGEGTEAFF.

This sequence joins TRBV30 and TRBJ2-7; D gene ambiguous. Germline V gene lookup returns CDR1 GTSNPN and CDR2 SVGIG (reference sequence). The CDR3 is 14 amino acids. Trimming took off 0 bases at V and 3 bases at J, with 12 bases between the two ends. The CDR3 protein is CAWSVGIGDYEQYF. CDR3 DNA sequence: TGTGCCTGGAGTGTAGGGATAGGTGACTACGAGCAGTACTTC.

This chain uses TRBV2 with TRBJ2-7; 10 nucleotides line up with TRBD2. The CDR3 is 17 amino acids. J lost 5 bases, V lost 4 bases, and 14 bases had no gene match. CDR1 is SNHLY and CDR2 is FYNNEI in the germline V gene. This CDR3 is CASSASGLAGALDEQYF. In nucleotides, the CDR3 is TGTGCCAGCAGTGCTTCCGGGCTAGCGGGGGCTCTTGACGAGCAGTACTTC.

This chain uses TRBV7-8 with TRBJ1-3, with D hard to call. The CDR3 totals 15 residues. Germline CDR1 and CDR2: SGHVS and FQNEAQ. V was clipped by 3 bases and J by 0 bases, with 9 bases between them. CDR3 DNA: TGTGCCAGCAGCTTCGGCATTAGCTCTGGAAACACCATATATTTT. Translation: CASSFGISSGNTIYF.

This chain connects TRBV6-5 to TRBJ2-7; 11 bases align to TRBD2. Germline CDR1 MNHEY, CDR2 SVGAGI. Trimming cost V 5 bases and J 4 bases; bases outside gene matches: 7. This CDR3 has 15 amino acids. The CDR3 DNA sequence: TGTGCCAGCAGTCTACTAGGGACTAGCGGATACGAGCAGTACTTC. Translated, it gives CASSLLGTSGYEQYF.